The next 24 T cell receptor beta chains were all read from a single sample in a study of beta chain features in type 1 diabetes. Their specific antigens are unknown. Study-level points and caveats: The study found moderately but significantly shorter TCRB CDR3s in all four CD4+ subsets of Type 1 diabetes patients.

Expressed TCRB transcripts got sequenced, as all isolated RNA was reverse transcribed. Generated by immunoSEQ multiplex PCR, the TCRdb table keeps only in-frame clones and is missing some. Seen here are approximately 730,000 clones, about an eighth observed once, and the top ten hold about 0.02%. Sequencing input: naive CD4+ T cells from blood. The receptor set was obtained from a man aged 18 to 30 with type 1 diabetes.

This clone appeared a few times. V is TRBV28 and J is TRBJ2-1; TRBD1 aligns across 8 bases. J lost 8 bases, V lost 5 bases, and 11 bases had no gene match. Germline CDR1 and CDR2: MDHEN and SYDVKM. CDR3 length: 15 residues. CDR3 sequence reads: CASSTTTGAVDEQFF. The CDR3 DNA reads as TGTGCCAGCAGTACCACGACAGGGGCGGTCGATGAGCAGTTCTTC.

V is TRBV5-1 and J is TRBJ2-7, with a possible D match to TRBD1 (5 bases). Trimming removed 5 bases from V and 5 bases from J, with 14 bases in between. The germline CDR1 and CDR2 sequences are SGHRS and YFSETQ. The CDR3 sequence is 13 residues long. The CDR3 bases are TGCGCCAGCAGGGGTCCAGGGTTAAACGAGCAGTACTTC. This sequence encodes CASRGPGLNEQYF.

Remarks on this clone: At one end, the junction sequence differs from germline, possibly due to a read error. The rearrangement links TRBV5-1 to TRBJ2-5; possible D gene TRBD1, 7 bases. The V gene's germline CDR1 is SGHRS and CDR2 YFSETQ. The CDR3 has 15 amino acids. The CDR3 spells CASSRSAGGQGTQYF. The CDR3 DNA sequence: TGCGCCAGCAGCCGGTCGGCAGGGGGGCAAGGGACCCAGTACTTC.

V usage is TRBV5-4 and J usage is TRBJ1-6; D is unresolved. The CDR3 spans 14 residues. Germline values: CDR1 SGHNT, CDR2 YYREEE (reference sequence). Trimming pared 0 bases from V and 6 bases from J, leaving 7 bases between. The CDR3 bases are TGTGCCAGCAGCTTGGAGGAACTTAATTCACCCCTCCACTTT. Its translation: CASSLEELNSPLHF.

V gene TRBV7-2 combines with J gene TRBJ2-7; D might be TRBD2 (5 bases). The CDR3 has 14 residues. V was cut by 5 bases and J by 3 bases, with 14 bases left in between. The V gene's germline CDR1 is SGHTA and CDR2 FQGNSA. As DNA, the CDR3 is TGTGCCAGCAGCCCAAGCACCGGAGGCTACGAGCAGTACTTC. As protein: CASSPSTGGYEQYF. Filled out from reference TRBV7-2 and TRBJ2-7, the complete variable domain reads GAGVSQSPSNKVTEKGKDVELRCDPISGHTALYWYRQSLGQGLEFLIYFQGNSAPDKSGLPSDRFSAERTGGSVSTLTIQRTQQEDSAVYLCASSPSTGGYEQYFGPGTRLTVT.

The CDR3 loop reads CAWTRENSPLHF. CDR3 DNA sequence: TGTGCCTGGACCAGGGAAAATTCACCCCTCCACTTT. The rearrangement uses TRBV30 and TRBJ1-6; D perhaps matches TRBD1 (5 bases). CDR1 is GTSNPN, CDR2 SVGIG, per germline (reference sequence). This CDR3 is built from 12 residues. The germline V and J ends were trimmed by 4 bases and 7 bases, with 8 bases remaining between them.

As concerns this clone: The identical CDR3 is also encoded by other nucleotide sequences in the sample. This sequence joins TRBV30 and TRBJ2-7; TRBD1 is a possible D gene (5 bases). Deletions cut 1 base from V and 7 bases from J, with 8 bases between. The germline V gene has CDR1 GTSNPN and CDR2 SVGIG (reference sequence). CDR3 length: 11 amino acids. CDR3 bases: TGTGCCTGGAGTGCATCAGGGGAGCAGTACTTC. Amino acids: CAWSASGEQYF.

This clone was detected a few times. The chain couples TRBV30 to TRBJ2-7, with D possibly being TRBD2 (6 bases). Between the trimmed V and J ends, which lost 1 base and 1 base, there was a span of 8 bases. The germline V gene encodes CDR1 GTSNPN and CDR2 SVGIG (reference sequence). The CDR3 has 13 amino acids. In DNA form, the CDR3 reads TGTGCCTGGAGTGGGGGGACTTCCTACGAGCAGTACTTC. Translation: CAWSGGTSYEQYF. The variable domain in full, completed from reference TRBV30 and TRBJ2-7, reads SQTIHQWPATLVQPVGSPLSLECTVEGTSNPNLYWYRQAAGRGLQLLFYSVGIGQISSEVPQNLSASRPQDRQFILSSKKLLLSDSGFYLCAWSGGTSYEQYFGPGTRLTVT.

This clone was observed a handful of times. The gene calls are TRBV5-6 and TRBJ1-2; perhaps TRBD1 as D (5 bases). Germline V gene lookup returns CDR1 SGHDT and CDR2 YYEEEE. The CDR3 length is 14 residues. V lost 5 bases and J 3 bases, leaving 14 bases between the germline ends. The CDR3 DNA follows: TGTGCCAGCAGGACCACGACAGCTGACTATGGCTACACCTTC. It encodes CASRTTTADYGYTF.

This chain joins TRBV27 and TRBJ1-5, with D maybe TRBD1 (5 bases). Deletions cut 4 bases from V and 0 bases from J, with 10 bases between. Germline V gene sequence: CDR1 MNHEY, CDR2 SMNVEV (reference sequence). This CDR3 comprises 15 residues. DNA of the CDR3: TGTGCCAGCAGTTCGGGACGGAATAGCAATCAGCCCCAGCATTTT. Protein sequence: CASSSGRNSNQPQHF.

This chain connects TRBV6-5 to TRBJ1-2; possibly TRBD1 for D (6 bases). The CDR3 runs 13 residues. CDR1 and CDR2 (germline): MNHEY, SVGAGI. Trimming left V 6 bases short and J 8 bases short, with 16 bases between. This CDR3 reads CASRDSYISGYTF. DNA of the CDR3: TGTGCCAGCAGGGACAGTTATATTTCGGGCTACACCTTC.

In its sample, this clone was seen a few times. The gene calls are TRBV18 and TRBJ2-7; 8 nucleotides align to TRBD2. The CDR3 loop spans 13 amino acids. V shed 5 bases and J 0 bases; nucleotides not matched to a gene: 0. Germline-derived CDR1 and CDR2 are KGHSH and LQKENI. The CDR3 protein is CASSTSGSYEQYF. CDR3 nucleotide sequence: TGTGCCAGCTCAACTAGCGGCTCCTACGAGCAGTACTTC.

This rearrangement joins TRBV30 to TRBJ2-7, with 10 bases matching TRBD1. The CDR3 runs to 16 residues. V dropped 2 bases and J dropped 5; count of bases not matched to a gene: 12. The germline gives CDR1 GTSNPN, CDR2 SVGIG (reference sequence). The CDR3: CAWSPTPGQGSHEQYF. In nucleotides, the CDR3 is TGTGCCTGGAGTCCTACGCCGGGACAGGGGTCCCACGAGCAGTACTTC.

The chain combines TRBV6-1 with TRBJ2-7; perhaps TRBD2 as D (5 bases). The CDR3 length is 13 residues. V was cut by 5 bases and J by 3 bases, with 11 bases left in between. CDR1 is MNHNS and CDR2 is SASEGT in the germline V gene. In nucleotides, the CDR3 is TGTGCCAGCAGTCGTAAGAGGGACTACGAGCAGTACTTC. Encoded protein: CASSRKRDYEQYF.

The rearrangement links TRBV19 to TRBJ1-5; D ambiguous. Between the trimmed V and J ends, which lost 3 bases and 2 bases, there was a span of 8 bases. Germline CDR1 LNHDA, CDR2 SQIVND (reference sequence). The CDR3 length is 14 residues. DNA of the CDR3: TGTGCCAGTAGTATCCATGGGGGCAATCAGCCCCAGCATTTT. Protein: CASSIHGGNQPQHF.

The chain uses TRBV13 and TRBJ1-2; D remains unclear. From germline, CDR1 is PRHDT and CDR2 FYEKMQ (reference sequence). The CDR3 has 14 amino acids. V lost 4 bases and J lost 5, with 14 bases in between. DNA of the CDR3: TGTGCCAGCAGCTCCCCAGGAACCGAATATGGCTACACCTTC. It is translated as CASSSPGTEYGYTF.

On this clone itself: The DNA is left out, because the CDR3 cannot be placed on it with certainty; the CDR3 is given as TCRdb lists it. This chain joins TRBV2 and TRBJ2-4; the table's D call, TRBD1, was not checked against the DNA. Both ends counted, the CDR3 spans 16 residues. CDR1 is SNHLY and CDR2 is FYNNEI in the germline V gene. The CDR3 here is CASCFLAGLAKNIQYF.

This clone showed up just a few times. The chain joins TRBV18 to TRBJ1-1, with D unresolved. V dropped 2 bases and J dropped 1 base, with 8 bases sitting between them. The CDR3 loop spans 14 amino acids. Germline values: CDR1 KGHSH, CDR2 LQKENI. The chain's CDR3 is CASSPDIGNTEAFF. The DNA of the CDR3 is TGTGCCAGCTCACCAGACATTGGGAACACTGAAGCTTTCTTT.

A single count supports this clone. CDR3 protein: CASSLGLAVTDTQYF. The DNA of the CDR3 is TGTGCCAGCAGCTTGGGACTAGCGGTGACAGATACGCAGTATTTT. The gene calls are TRBV5-4 and TRBJ2-3; 9 nucleotides line up with TRBD2. The CDR3 length is 15 residues. Germline V gene data show CDR1 as SGHNT and CDR2 as YYREEE (reference sequence). Trimming cost V 0 bases and J 3 bases; bases outside gene matches: 2.

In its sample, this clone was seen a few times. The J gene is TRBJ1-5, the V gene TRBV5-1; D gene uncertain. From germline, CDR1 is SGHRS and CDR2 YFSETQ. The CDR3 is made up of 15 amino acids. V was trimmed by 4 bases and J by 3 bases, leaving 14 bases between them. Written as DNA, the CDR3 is TGCGCCAGCAGCCTTACGACGGGTTTCAATCAGCCCCAGCATTTT. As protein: CASSLTTGFNQPQHF.

The CDR3 reads CAWGSLMNTEAFF. Here the CDR3 DNA reads TGTGCCTGGGGGAGTTTAATGAACACTGAAGCTTTCTTT. The chain employs TRBV30 and TRBJ1-1; unclear D gene. Germline-derived CDR1 and CDR2 are GTSNPN and SVGIG (reference sequence). V was shortened by 5 bases and J by 0 bases, with 10 bases between the two germline ends. This CDR3 spans 13 amino acids.

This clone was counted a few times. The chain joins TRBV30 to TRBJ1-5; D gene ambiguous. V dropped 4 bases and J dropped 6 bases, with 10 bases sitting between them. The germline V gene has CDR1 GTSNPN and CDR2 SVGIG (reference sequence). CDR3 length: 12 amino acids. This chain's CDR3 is CAWNKAVQPQHF. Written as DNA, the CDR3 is TGTGCCTGGAATAAGGCGGTTCAGCCCCAGCATTTT.

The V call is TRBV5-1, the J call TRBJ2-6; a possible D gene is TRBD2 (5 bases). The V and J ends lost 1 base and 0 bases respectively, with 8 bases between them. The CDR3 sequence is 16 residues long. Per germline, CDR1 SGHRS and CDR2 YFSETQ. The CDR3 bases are TGCGCCAGCAGCTTGTCGGGAAGCTCTGGGGCCAACGTCCTGACTTTC. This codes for CASSLSGSSGANVLTF.

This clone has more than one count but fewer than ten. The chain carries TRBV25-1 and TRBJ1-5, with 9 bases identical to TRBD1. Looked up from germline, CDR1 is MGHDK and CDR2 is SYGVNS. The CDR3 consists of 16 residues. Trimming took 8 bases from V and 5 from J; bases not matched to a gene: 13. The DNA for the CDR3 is TGTGCCAGCCCCAGACCGCTACAGGGGGCCGATCAGCCCCAGCATTTT. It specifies CASPRPLQGADQPQHF.